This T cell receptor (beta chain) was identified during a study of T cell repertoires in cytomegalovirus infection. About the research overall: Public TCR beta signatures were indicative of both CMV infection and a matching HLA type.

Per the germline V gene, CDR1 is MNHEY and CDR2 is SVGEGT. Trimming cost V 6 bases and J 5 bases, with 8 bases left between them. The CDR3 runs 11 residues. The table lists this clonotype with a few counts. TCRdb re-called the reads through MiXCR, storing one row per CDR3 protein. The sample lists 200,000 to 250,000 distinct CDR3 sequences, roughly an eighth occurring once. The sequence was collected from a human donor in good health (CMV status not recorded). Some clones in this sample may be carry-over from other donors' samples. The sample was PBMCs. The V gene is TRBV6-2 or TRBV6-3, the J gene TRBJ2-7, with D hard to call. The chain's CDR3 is CASRERNEQYF. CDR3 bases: TGTGCCAGCAGAGAACGTAACGAGCAGTACTTC.